This TCR beta chain stems from a study of blood T cell repertoires in COVID-19. There are 16 residues in the CDR3. Looked up from germline, CDR1 is SGHRS and CDR2 is YFSETQ. The V gene end was trimmed by 0 bases and the J gene end by 7 bases; junction bases not matched to a gene: 8. Data came from immunoSEQ multiplex PCR; TCRdb stores just in-frame clones and leaves some out. The table records around 86,000 clones, approximately 81% of them present only once. The sequence derives from an elderly man with acute or convalescent COVID-19. The chain joins TRBV5-1 to TRBJ2-1; TRBD2 agrees at 9 bases. The sequencing input was peripheral blood. CDR3 region: CASSLALAGNRNEQFF. The CDR3 coding sequence is TGCGCCAGCAGCTTGGCCCTAGCGGGAAACAGGAATGAGCAGTTCTTC.